This T cell receptor (beta chain) was obtained from a study of OX40 agonist ivuxolimab in advanced cancers. The wider study: Patients received intravenous ivuxolimab every 2 weeks at 0.01 to 10 mg/kg. Checkpoint inhibitors had been given previously to around 38% of patients.

Germline values: CDR1 KGHSH, CDR2 LQKENI. Trimming cost V 4 bases and J 1 base, with 19 bases left between them. The CDR3 is made up of 17 amino acids. Only in-frame clones appear in the TCRdb table, and some are missing; sequencing was by immunoSEQ multiplex PCR. The table includes about 67,000 clones, more than 75% detected once. This clone was found a few times. The origin of this receptor is an adult with an advanced solid tumor such as melanoma, head and neck, liver or kidney cancer. This material consisted of CD4+ or CD8+ T cells sorted from blood, taken in a trial of the OX40 agonist ivuxolimab. The chain recombines TRBV18 with TRBJ1-1; D is ambiguous. DNA for the CDR3: TGTGCCAGCTCACTAAATAGTCTGCAGAACCCGAACACTGAAGCTTTCTTT. It yields the protein CASSLNSLQNPNTEAFF.